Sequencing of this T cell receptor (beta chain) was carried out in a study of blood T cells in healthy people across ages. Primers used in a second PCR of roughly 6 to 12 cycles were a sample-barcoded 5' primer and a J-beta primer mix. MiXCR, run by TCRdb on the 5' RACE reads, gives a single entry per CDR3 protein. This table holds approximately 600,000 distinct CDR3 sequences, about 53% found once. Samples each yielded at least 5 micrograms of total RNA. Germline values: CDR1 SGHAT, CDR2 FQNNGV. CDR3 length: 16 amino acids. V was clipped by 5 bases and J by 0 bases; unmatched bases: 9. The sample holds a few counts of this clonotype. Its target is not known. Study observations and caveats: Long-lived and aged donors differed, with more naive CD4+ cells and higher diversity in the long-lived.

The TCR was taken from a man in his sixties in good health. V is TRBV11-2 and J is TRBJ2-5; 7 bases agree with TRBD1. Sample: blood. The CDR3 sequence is CASSRPTGKHQETQYF. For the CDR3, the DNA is TGTGCCAGCAGCCGTCCGACAGGGAAACACCAAGAGACCCAGTACTTC.